A selection of T cell receptor beta chains follows, all from one sample in a study of regulatory T cells. Here immunoSEQ multiplex PCR was the method, and the copy in TCRdb shows in-frame clones only, minus some. The sample yields some 20,000 clones, roughly 93% seen once. The source material was CD8+ T cells sorted from blood. These receptors all stem from a child aged 2 to 10 with CD3G deficiency. Both conserved end residues are part of each CDR3.

J: TRBJ1-1
V: TRBV19
CDR3: CASSPIGRMNTEAFF

J: TRBJ1-2
V: TRBV11-3
CDR3: CASSLGGLGYGYTF

J: TRBJ2-1
V: TRBV7-9
CDR3: CASSLDEVGPKQFF

J: TRBJ2-7
V: TRBV6-5
CDR3: CASSPFRF

J: TRBJ1-4
V: TRBV7-9
CDR3: CASSSSETAYEKLFF

J: TRBJ1-6
V: TRBV28
CDR3: CASSLGLYNSPLHF

J: TRBJ2-3
V: TRBV30
CDR3: CAWSSRPGGTDTQYF

J: TRBJ1-2
V: TRBV6-1
CDR3: CASSEGTLYTF

J: TRBJ2-5
V: TRBV7-8
CDR3: CASSLEAEQYF

J: TRBJ2-3
V: TRBV7-9
CDR3: CASSLPDTDTQYF

J: TRBJ1-2
V: TRBV28
CDR3: CASSLDRYGYTF

J: TRBJ2-7
V: TRBV6-1
CDR3: CASKTSGDYEQYF

J: TRBJ1-1
V: TRBV19
CDR3: CASSLGSASYEAFF

J: TRBJ2-7
V: TRBV28
CDR3: CASSSPTSTYEQYF

J: TRBJ2-1
V: TRBV10-3
CDR3: CAISVEAGGPYNEQFF

J: TRBJ2-3
V: TRBV7-8
CDR3: CASSQGAGGTDTQYF

J: TRBJ2-5
V: TRBV7-8
CDR3: CASSSIWASLETQYF

J: TRBJ2-7
V: TRBV28
CDR3: CASSLAGGTNEQYF

J: TRBJ2-7
V: TRBV10-2
CDR3: CASSVGVSYEQYF

J: TRBJ1-1
V: TRBV28
CDR3: CASSEVGRNMNTEAFF

J: TRBJ1-4
V: TRBV4-1
CDR3: CASSQTATNEKLFF

J: TRBJ1-1
V: TRBV28
CDR3: CASRGYRADRGTEAFF

J: TRBJ2-7
V: TRBV28
CDR3: CASTEGGRDEQYF

J: TRBJ2-1
V: TRBV28
CDR3: CASSLAGGAEQFF

J: TRBJ2-1
V: TRBV28
CDR3: CASSFGDNEQFF

J: TRBJ1-2
V: TRBV28
CDR3: CASSSRTGIRSGYTF

J: TRBJ2-7
V: TRBV11-2
CDR3: CASSSMRRGTSGDEQYF

J: TRBJ2-1
V: TRBV10-3
CDR3: CAIGTHYLNEQFF

J: TRBJ2-5
V: TRBV5-1
CDR3: CASSSGGLKETQYF